This T cell receptor (beta chain) is drawn from a study of cytomegalovirus exposure and HLA in healthy donors. CDR1 and CDR2 from the germline V gene are SGDLS and YYNGEE. The CDR3 has 15 amino acids. V lost 2 bases, J lost 3 bases, and 12 bases lay in between. Primers included in the PCR were 60 Vbeta and 13 Jbeta primers. Original processing methods: Approximately 11 million of tens of millions of unique TCR beta chains were shared, per a later count. Produced via immunoSEQ multiplex PCR; TCRdb's table is partial and in-frame only. The V and J calls and the clone size are those of that table, but D and trimming were determined from the DNA. The table shows more than 150,000 clones, with roughly 77% occurring only once. Study observations and caveats: A later look showed TCR association rates differing by HLA locus, highest for DRB1 and lowest for HLA-C. The study reported that TCR beta sequences accurately predicted HLA-A and HLA-B alleles in most subjects.

The table lists this clone with a few counts. What it recognizes is unknown. Sequencing used PBMCs. The chain couples TRBV9 to TRBJ1-5; D may be TRBD1 (6 bases). The sequence derives from a woman between 35 and 50 years old in good health and CMV-seropositive. CDR3 residues: CASSVEGQSNQPQHF. The CDR3 bases are TGTGCCAGCAGCGTCGAAGGACAGTCCAATCAGCCCCAGCATTTT.